This T cell receptor (beta chain) was profiled in a study of blood T cell repertoires in COVID-19. V was pared by 3 bases and J by 2 bases, with 7 bases between. The CDR3 runs to 13 residues. In germline, CDR1 is MNHEY, CDR2 SMNVEV (reference sequence). Original handling: Quantification of nucleated cells was approximated via reference gene primer amplification. The method was immunoSEQ multiplex PCR; TCRdb's version includes in-frame clones alone and lacks a portion of them. The V and J calls and the clone size are those of that table, but D and trimming were determined from the DNA. The table includes more than 95,000 clones, approximately 87% detected once.

Input material: peripheral blood. The chain recombines TRBV27 with TRBJ2-5; tentative D call: TRBD2 (5 bases). The TCR comes from a man aged 50 to 60 with acute or convalescent COVID-19. CDR3 protein: CASSFREQETQYF. CDR3 nucleotides: TGTGCCAGCAGTTTTAGGGAGCAAGAGACCCAGTACTTC.